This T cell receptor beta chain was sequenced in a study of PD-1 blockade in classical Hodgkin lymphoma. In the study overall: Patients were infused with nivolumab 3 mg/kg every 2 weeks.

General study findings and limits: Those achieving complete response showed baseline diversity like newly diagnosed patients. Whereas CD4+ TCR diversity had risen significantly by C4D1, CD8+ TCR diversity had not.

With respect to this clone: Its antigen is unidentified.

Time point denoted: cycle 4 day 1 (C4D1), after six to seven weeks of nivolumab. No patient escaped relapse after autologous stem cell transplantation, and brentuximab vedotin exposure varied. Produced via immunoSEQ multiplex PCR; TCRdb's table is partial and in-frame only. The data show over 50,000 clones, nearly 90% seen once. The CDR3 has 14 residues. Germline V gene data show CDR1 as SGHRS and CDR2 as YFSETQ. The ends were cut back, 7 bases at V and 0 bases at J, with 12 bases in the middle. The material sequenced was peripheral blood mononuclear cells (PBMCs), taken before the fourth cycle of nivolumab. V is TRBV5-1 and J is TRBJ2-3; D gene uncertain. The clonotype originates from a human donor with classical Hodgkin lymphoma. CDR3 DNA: TGCGCCAGCTCCCGGACCGCTAGCACAGATACGCAGTATTTT. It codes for CASSRTASTDTQYF. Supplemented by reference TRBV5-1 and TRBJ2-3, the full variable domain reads KAGVTQTPRYLIKTRGQQVTLSCSPISGHRSVSWYQQTPGQGLQFLFEYFSETQRNKGNFPGRFSGRQFSNSRSEMNVSTLELGDSALYLCASSRTASTDTQYFGPGTRLTVL.